These 25 T cell receptor beta chains came from one sample sequenced in a study of cytomegalovirus exposure and HLA in healthy donors. This table comes from immunoSEQ multiplex PCR, and its TCRdb copy is limited to in-frame clones, with some not included. The repertoire holds 130,000 or so clones, with 80% to 90% as singletons. Sequencing was carried out using PBMCs. These receptor sequences come from a woman between 18 and 29 years old in good health and CMV-seronegative.

The CDR3 loop is CASSLYPAGTGSYEQYF. DNA of the CDR3: TGCGCCAGCAGCCTATACCCTGCAGGGACAGGCTCCTACGAGCAGTACTTC. The chain combines TRBV4-3 with TRBJ2-7; the match to TRBD1 covers 8 bases. V gave up 4 bases and J gave up 0 bases; unmatched junction bases: 11. This CDR3 contains 17 residues. Per germline, CDR1 LGHNA and CDR2 YSLEER.

The CDR3 loop is CAVQAPGSPLHF. The CDR3 DNA sequence: TGTGCCGTTCAGGCACCCGGTTCACCCCTCCACTTT. The chain combines TRBV7-8 with TRBJ1-6; D not resolved. The CDR3 totals 12 residues. V gave up 11 bases and J gave up 9 bases, with 14 bases separating them. The germline gives CDR1 SGHVS, CDR2 FQNEAQ. The full variable domain, completed using reference TRBV7-8 and TRBJ1-6, is GAGVSQSPRYKVAKRGQDVALRCDPISGHVSLFWYQQALGQGPEFLTYFQNEAQLDKSGLPSDRFFAERPEGSVSTLKIQRTQQEDSAVYLCAVQAPGSPLHFGNGTRLTVT.

This chain links TRBV7-8 with TRBJ1-5; D is undetermined. Trimming took off 8 bases at V and 4 bases at J, with 30 bases between the two ends. This CDR3 comprises 19 residues. The germline CDR1 and CDR2 sequences are SGHVS and FQNEAQ. The CDR3 bases are TGTGCCAGCTCAAACCCCCCAAAGGACTTCCCCGGTTCAAATCAGCCCCAGCATTTT. Protein product: CASSNPPKDFPGSNQPQHF. Full variable domain (missing parts from reference TRBV7-8 and TRBJ1-5): GAGVSQSPRYKVAKRGQDVALRCDPISGHVSLFWYQQALGQGPEFLTYFQNEAQLDKSGLPSDRFFAERPEGSVSTLKIQRTQQEDSAVYLCASSNPPKDFPGSNQPQHFGDGTRLSIL.

The chain employs TRBV5-6 and TRBJ2-5; TRBD1 is a possible D gene (6 bases). Trimming cost V 2 bases and J 4 bases, with 12 bases left between them. This CDR3 is built from 14 residues. Per germline, CDR1 SGHDT and CDR2 YYEEEE. The DNA for the CDR3 is TGTGCCAGCAGCTTTCAGGGGAACCGAGAGACCCAGTACTTC. The encoded protein is CASSFQGNRETQYF.

Concerning this clone: The sample holds other DNA sequences that translate to the same CDR3. DNA for the CDR3: TGTGCCAGCAGGCAGGGGCCCACCGGGGAGCTGTTTTTT. Its translation: CASRQGPTGELFF. The chain links TRBV27 to TRBJ2-2, with a weak D call TRBD1 (6 bases). Trimming removed 6 bases at V and 4 bases at J, with 9 bases between. Germline V lookup: CDR1 MNHEY, CDR2 SMNVEV (reference sequence). The CDR3 is 13 amino acids.

The sample holds a few counts of this clone. The chain carries TRBV6-6 and TRBJ1-3, with D maybe TRBD1 (5 bases). CDR1 and CDR2 (germline): MNHNY, SVGAGI (reference sequence). V was pared by 4 bases and J by 4 bases, with 11 bases between. CDR3 length: 14 amino acids. The CDR3 sequence: CASSSQDTGNTIYF. The CDR3 region has the DNA TGTGCCAGCAGTTCCCAGGACACGGGAAACACCATATATTTT.

This clone has more than one count but fewer than ten. The gene calls are TRBV7-9 and TRBJ2-3; 8 nucleotides line up with TRBD2. CDR1 is SEHNR, CDR2 FQNEAQ, per germline (reference sequence). This CDR3 comprises 15 residues. With 5 bases clipped from V and 1 base from J, the junction kept 5 bases outside the gene matches. CDR3 bases: TGTGCCAGCAGCCGTAGCGGGGTTGGCACAGATACGCAGTATTTT. It encodes CASSRSGVGTDTQYF.

The chain joins TRBV11-2 to TRBJ1-2; 8 bases are shared with TRBD1. V was pared by 1 base and J by 3 bases, with 7 bases of the junction left unmatched. The CDR3 is made up of 16 amino acids. The germline V gene has CDR1 SGHAT and CDR2 FQNNGV. The CDR3 DNA is TGTGCCAGCAGCTTAGGGGGGGCAGGGGGCGACTATGGCTACACCTTC. Amino acids: CASSLGGAGGDYGYTF.

The rearrangement uses TRBV7-9 and TRBJ1-5; D gene unclear. This CDR3 comprises 14 residues. Deletions cut 5 bases from V and 4 bases from J, with 12 bases between. Germline lookup yields CDR1 SEHNR and CDR2 FQNEAQ (reference sequence). CDR3 coding DNA: TGTGCCAGCAGCCCCCAACAAGCGAATCAGCCCCAGCATTTT. Translating gives CASSPQQANQPQHF.

This chain joins TRBV7-2 and TRBJ2-3; the D gene is possibly TRBD2 (5 bases). This CDR3 has 15 amino acids. V lost 5 bases and J 3 bases, leaving 15 bases between the germline ends. Looked up from germline, CDR1 is SGHTA and CDR2 is FQGNSA. The CDR3 DNA is TGTGCCAGCAGCCTAAGGACTGGCGGTACAGATACGCAGTATTTT. Its protein product is CASSLRTGGTDTQYF.

The rearrangement links TRBV5-1 to TRBJ2-5, with D perhaps matching TRBD1 (6 bases). V lost 0 bases and J lost 1, with 13 bases in between. The CDR3 has 16 residues. Germline V CDR1 and CDR2: SGHRS, YFSETQ. This CDR3 is CASSLEAGAPQETQYF. The CDR3 DNA follows: TGCGCCAGCAGCTTGGAAGCAGGGGCCCCCCAAGAGACCCAGTACTTC.

This chain links TRBV2 with TRBJ2-5; 14 bases are a match to TRBD2. The trim removed 6 bases at V and 5 bases at J, leaving 5 bases unmatched. Germline CDR1 is SNHLY and CDR2 is FYNNEI. The CDR3 runs to 15 residues. The CDR3 loop reads CASSPGLAGGETQYF. The CDR3 coding sequence is TGTGCCAGCAGCCCCGGACTAGCGGGGGGTGAGACCCAGTACTTC.

This clone has only one observation. The chain recombines TRBV2 with TRBJ2-1; TRBD2 agrees at 9 bases. Germline V CDR1 and CDR2: SNHLY, FYNNEI. The ends lost 8 bases at V and 12 bases at J; junction bases unmatched: 11. The CDR3 sequence is 13 residues long. Here the CDR3 DNA reads TGTGCCAGCGGGCGGGGTAGCGGGGGATTGCAGTTCTTC. Encoded protein: CASGRGSGGLQFF.

The V and J genes are TRBV6-5 and TRBJ2-3; 7 nucleotides align to TRBD2. Germline lookup yields CDR1 MNHEY and CDR2 SVGAGI. The CDR3 totals 12 residues. The V gene end was trimmed by 6 bases and the J gene end by 6 bases; junction bases not matched to a gene: 3. CDR3 in amino acids: CASSRGVDTQYF. In nucleotides, the CDR3 is TGTGCCAGCAGCCGGGGGGTGGATACGCAGTATTTT.

This clone was counted once. The J gene is TRBJ2-1, the V gene TRBV9, with D perhaps TRBD2 (6 bases). The germline gives CDR1 SGDLS, CDR2 YYNGEE. V was cut by 7 bases and J by 7 bases, with 21 bases left in between. The CDR3 totals 15 residues. The CDR3, as DNA: TGTGCCAGCGGAGTTAGCGGAGACAGTGTAAATGAGCAGTTCTTC. Translation: CASGVSGDSVNEQFF.

The rearrangement joins TRBV14 to TRBJ2-7; possible D gene TRBD2, 6 bases. CDR3 length: 11 amino acids. Looked up from germline, CDR1 is SGHDN and CDR2 is FVKESK. Trimming took 8 bases from V and 4 from J, leaving 9 bases between them. Written as DNA, the CDR3 is TGTGCCAGCGCTCGGGGGTACGAGCAGTACTTC. Translated, it gives CASARGYEQYF.

This chain links TRBV11-2 with TRBJ2-3; the D gene is possibly TRBD2 (6 bases). This CDR3 is 15 amino acids long. CDR1 and CDR2 from the germline V gene are SGHAT and FQNNGV. Trimming pared 3 bases from V and 3 bases from J, leaving 13 bases between. CDR3 nucleotide sequence: TGTGCCAGCAGCTTTGCGGGACTTACAACAGATACGCAGTATTTT. Encoded protein: CASSFAGLTTDTQYF.

This rearrangement joins TRBV19 to TRBJ1-2; 9 nucleotides agree with TRBD1. Germline lookup yields CDR1 LNHDA and CDR2 SQIVND (reference sequence). J lost 5 bases, V lost 4 bases, and 2 bases had no gene match. The CDR3 is 13 amino acids. The CDR3 DNA reads TGTGCCAGTAGTACGACAGGGGGATATGGCTACACCTTC. Translation gives CASSTTGGYGYTF.

J is TRBJ2-6 and V is TRBV7-3, with D possibly TRBD2 on 5 matching bases. CDR1 is SGHTA, CDR2 FQGTGA, per germline. The CDR3 spans 18 residues. V gave up 2 bases and J gave up 0 bases, with 14 bases separating them. The CDR3 DNA follows: TGTGCCAGCAGCTTATCGCCTAGCAGGAGCTCTGGGGCCAACGTCCTGACTTTC. Protein sequence: CASSLSPSRSSGANVLTF.

The chain combines TRBV9 with TRBJ2-1; 10 nucleotides match TRBD2. V shed 0 bases and J 4 bases; nucleotides not matched to a gene: 13. The germline V gene has CDR1 SGDLS and CDR2 YYNGEE. This CDR3 region has 19 residues. The CDR3 nucleotides read TGTGCCAGCAGCGTAGGAGGGGGCTCAGCGGGAGGGCGTTACAATGAGCAGTTCTTC. It encodes CASSVGGGSAGGRYNEQFF.

The gene calls are TRBV7-2 and TRBJ2-2; D might be TRBD1 (6 bases). V lost 3 bases and J 6 bases, leaving 11 bases between the germline ends. Germline assignment: CDR1 SGHTA and CDR2 FQGNSA. CDR3 length equals 14 residues. For the CDR3, the DNA is TGTGCCAGCAGCTTGGACAGCGCATCCGGGGAGCTGTTTTTT. It yields the protein CASSLDSASGELFF.

The chain has TRBV15 and TRBJ2-6; maybe TRBD1 (5 bases). Germline CDR1 is LNHNV and CDR2 is YYDKDF (reference sequence). Trimming removed 1 base from V and 1 base from J, with 20 bases in between. The CDR3 contains 20 residues. CDR3 in DNA: TGTGCCACCAGCAGAGTTTCAGTTAAGGGGCTTACTTCTGGGGCCAACGTCCTGACTTTC. Its protein product is CATSRVSVKGLTSGANVLTF.

The chain has TRBV6-1 and TRBJ1-2, with unresolved D. Germline V gene data show CDR1 as MNHNS and CDR2 as SASEGT. The CDR3 spans 13 residues. V was shortened by 7 bases and J by 4 bases, with 13 bases between the two germline ends. CDR3 loop: CASTEGLLYGYTF. DNA for the CDR3: TGTGCCAGCACCGAGGGCTTGCTCTATGGCTACACCTTC.

The gene calls are TRBV6-5 and TRBJ1-3, with 8 bases aligning to TRBD1. Germline loops: CDR1 MNHEY, CDR2 SVGAGI. The junction had 2 bases not matched to a gene; V was cut back by 5 bases and J by 2 bases. The CDR3 has 14 residues. For the CDR3, the DNA is TGTGCCAGCAGTCGGACAGGGACTGGAAACACCATATATTTT. It translates to CASSRTGTGNTIYF.

The V and J genes are TRBV4-3 and TRBJ2-3, with D hard to call. This CDR3 contains 13 residues. Germline V gives CDR1 LGHNA, CDR2 YSLEER. V was shortened by 4 bases and J by 8 bases, with 13 bases between the two germline ends. CDR3 bases: TGCGCCAGCAGCCCTCAGGCCGACGGTACGCAGTATTTT. This translates into CASSPQADGTQYF.